Included here is one T cell receptor (beta chain) sequence, with context. Its antigen is undetermined. This entry is derived from a study of cytomegalovirus exposure and HLA in healthy donors. Study at large: In terms of ancestry, the Caucasian-associated cluster contained roughly 81% of the roughly 400 genotyped donors. Regarding the study as a whole: Most TCR beta V segments were productive about 87% or about 30% of the time in an earlier analysis. Researchers reported in a later analysis that common viral pathogens appeared linked to several top clusters.

Germline CDR1 reads SGHRS; CDR2 reads YFSETQ. V was trimmed by 0 bases and J by 7 bases, leaving 14 bases between them. This CDR3 comprises 16 residues. With 60 Vbeta and 13 Jbeta primers, the PCR was carried out. Assay used: immunoSEQ multiplex PCR; TCRdb lists only in-frame clones, some missing. This table holds 150,000 to 160,000 clones, about 83% found once. Sample: PBMCs. This chain links TRBV5-1 with TRBJ1-6, with D possibly being TRBD1 (6 bases). This sequence originates from a woman aged 35 to 49 in good health and CMV-seronegative. For the CDR3, the DNA is TGCGCCAGCAGCTTGGCCGGGGGGGCTGGAAATTCACCCCTCCACTTT. Translation: CASSLAGGAGNSPLHF.